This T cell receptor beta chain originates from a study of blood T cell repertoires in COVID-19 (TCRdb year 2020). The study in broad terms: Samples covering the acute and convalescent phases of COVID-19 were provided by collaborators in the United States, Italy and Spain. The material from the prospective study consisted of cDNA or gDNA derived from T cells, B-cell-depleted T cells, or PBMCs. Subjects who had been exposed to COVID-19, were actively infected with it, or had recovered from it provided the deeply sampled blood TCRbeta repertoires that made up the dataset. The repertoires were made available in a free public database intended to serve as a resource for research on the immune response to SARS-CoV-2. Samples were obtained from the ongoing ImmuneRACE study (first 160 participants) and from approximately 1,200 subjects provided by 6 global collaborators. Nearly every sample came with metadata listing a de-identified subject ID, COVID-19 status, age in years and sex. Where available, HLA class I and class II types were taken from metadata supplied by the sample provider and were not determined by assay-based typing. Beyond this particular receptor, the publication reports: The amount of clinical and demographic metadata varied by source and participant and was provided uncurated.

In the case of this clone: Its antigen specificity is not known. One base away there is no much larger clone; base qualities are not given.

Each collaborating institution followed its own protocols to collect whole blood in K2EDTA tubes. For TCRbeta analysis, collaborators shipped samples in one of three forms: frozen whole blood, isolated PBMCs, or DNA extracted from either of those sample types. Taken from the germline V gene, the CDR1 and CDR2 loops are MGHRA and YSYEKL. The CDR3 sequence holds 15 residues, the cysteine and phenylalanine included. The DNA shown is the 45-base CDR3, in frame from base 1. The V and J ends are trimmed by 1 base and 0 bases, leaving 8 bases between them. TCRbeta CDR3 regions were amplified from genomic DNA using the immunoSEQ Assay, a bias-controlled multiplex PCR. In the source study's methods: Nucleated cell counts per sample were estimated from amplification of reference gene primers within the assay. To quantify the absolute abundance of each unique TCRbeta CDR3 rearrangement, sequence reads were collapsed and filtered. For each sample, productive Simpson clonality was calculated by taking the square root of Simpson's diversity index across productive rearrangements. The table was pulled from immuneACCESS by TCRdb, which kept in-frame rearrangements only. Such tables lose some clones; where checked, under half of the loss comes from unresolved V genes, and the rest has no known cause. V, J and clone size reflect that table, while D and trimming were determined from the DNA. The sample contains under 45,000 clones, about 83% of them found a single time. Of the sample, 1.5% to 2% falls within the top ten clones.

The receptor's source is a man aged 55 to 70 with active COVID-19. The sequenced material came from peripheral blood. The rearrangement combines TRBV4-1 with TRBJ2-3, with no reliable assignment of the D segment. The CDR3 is CASSQARSSTDTQYF. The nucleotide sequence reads TGCGCCAGCAGCCAAGCTCGGAGCAGCACAGATACGCAGTATTTT.